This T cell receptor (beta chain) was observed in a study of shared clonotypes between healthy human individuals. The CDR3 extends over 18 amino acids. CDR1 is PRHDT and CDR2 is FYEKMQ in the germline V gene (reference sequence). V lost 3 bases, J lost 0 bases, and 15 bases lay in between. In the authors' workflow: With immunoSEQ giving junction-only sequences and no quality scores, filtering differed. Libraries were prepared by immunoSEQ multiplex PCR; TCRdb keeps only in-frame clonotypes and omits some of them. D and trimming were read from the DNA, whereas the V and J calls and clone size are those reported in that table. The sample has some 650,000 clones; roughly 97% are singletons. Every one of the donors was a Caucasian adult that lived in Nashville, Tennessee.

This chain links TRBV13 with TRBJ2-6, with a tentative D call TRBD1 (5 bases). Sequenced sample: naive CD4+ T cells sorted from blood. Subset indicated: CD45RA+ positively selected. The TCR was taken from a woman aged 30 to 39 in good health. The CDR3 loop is CASSLGLGRTSGANVLTF. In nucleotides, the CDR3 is TGTGCCAGCAGCTTGGGGCTTGGACGGACCTCTGGGGCCAACGTCCTGACTTTC.